The clone carrying this T cell receptor beta chain was detected ten times or more. The data originate from a study of T cells in Graves' hyperthyroidism and ophthalmopathy. This CDR3 contains 14 residues. Germline-derived CDR1 and CDR2 are SNHLY and FYNNEI. Trimming shortened V by 5 bases and J by 1 base, and 8 bases separated the two germline ends. Amplification of TCR beta CDR3 regions was performed using RNA transcripts as template. Carried out on the TCR CDR3, a first-round RT-PCR used the HTBI primer set. MiXCR was run by TCRdb on the multiplex PCR reads, yielding one entry per CDR3 protein. Altogether 350,000 to 450,000 distinct CDR3 sequences are present, about a sixth being singletons, with the ten largest covering approximately 30%.

Material: blood. J is TRBJ2-2 and V is TRBV2; no firm D call. The source is a woman in her thirties with Graves' hyperthyroidism that later progressed to Graves' ophthalmopathy. In DNA form, the CDR3 reads TGTGCCAGCAGTCTAAACAGGAACACCGGGGAGCTGTTTTTT. It yields the protein CASSLNRNTGELFF.